This T cell receptor beta chain was identified in a study of response to subunit inactivated influenza vaccine. Study-level points and caveats: There was a suggestion from the authors that each seasonal influenza vaccination recruits few new T cells.

Per the germline V gene, CDR1 is SGHRS and CDR2 is YFSETQ. The CDR3 totals 12 residues. With 2 bases removed from V and 4 bases from J, the gap between germline ends came to 6 bases. This clonotype was picked up many times. What it binds is not known. One entry per CDR3 protein results from TCRdb running MiXCR on the RT-PCR reads. Among 290,000 or so distinct CDR3 sequences listed, 22% were seen once. V usage is TRBV5-1 and J usage is TRBJ1-1; no reliable D call. Here the sequenced sample was PBMCs from blood, taken 21 months after vaccination. This clonotype was obtained from a man aged 50-75 years who received an inactivated influenza vaccine. CDR3 sequence: CASSLYGTEAFF. The CDR3 nucleotides are TGCGCCAGCAGCTTATATGGCACTGAAGCTTTCTTT.